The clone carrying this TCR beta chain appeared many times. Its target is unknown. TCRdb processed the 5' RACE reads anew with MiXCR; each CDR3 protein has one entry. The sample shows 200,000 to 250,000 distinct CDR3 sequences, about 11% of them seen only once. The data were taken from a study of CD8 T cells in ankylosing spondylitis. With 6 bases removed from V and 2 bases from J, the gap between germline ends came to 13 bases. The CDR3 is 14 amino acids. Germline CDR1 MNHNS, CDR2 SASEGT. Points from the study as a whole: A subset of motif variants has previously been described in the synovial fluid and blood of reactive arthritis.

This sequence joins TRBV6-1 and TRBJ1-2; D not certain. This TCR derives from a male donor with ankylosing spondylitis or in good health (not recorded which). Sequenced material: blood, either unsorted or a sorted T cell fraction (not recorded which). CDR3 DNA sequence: TGTGCCAGCAGCGCCTCCCGGGCCAACTATGGCTACACCTTC. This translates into CASSASRANYGYTF.